The source of this T cell receptor beta chain is a study of T-cell memory formation after mild COVID-19 listed by TCRdb under 2021. With regard to the full study: Most TCR sequence clusters were specific to one of the two donors. Longitudinal TCRalpha and TCRbeta repertoire sequencing tracked T-cell clones expanding and contracting after mild COVID-19 in a couple of donors. The cohort comprised two young, previously healthy adult volunteers, one female and one male. Study-wide conclusions, independent of this receptor: Contracting CD4+ clones appeared mostly in the CM and EM memory subsets, whereas CD8+ clones were enriched in EMRA. Some responding clones were found in pre-infection memory, which suggests that pre-existing cross-reactive memory T cells took part in the SARS-CoV-2 response. Clones that contracted from day 15 to 85 showed balanced CD4/CD8 phenotypes, whereas a second wave of clones that expanded from day 15 to 37 leaned towards CD4+. The study covered only a couple of mild cases, and larger cohorts including severe cases with pre-infection samples were considered necessary. Whether the second-wave clones peaking on day 37 were SARS-CoV-2 specific was not confirmed.

The sequencing machine was an Illumina NovaSeq 6000. TCRalpha and TCRbeta cDNA libraries were constructed by 5'RACE with constant-segment primers, with sample barcodes and unique molecular identifiers being introduced. RNA was extracted from every sample with Trizol reagent. Library amplification was performed in two PCR steps, and a second sample barcode and Illumina TruSeq adapters were introduced in the second step. Sequencing of the libraries was done on an Illumina NovaSeq, producing 2 x 150 bp paired-end reads. Processing in the source paper ran as follows. Reads were demultiplexed and collapsed into UMI-guided consensus sequences with migec v1.2.7. Using mixcr v2.1.11, UMI consensuses were aligned to TRA and TRB V and J templates and then assembled into clonotypes. A clonotype was counted as expanded or contracted only if both edgeR and NoisET called the change significant, with noise models trained on biological replicates. For edgeR calls, the thresholds were a false discovery rate-adjusted p below 0.01 and a log2 fold-change of 1. As an exploratory analysis of dynamics, max-normalized trajectories of the 1000 most abundant clonotypes were examined by PCA with hierarchical clustering. Separately sequenced CD4+ and CD8+ repertoires were used to assign the CD4 or CD8 phenotype of responding clones. Through fastp at Q25 and MiXCR, TCRdb rebuilt clones from the public reads, retaining in-frame beta chains. For every CDR3 protein sequence, its rows merge into one entry that carries the most common genes and DNA. In this record, the V and J calls reflect TCRdb's handling and not the investigators' own analysis. This sample holds around 420,000 distinct CDR3 sequences; approximately 24% were observed only once. Roughly 8.7% of the sample comes from the top ten.

The germline V gene specifies SGHAT as CDR1 and FQNNGV as CDR2. The cysteine opens and the phenylalanine closes a CDR3 of 15 amino acids. CDR3 DNA only is kept here, 45 bases in frame from base 1. Here V drops 6 bases and J drops 2 bases, and the junction holds 7 bases not matched to any gene. Ficoll-Paque density gradient centrifugation was used to isolate PBMCs. For this clonotype: This clone's antigen is unknown. No base-level quality is on record; no much larger clone is a single base apart.

The rearranged chain carries TRBV11-2 and TRBJ2-5; 9 bases in the middle match TRBD1. The sequenced sample was PBMCs or a T cell subset sorted from them (not recorded which). This receptor was taken from an adult woman who had mild COVID-19 (a few samples of this study predate the infection). The sample titles of this study are shuffled in the database, so cell type and time point are left out; the donor was told from shared clones. The nucleotides are TGTGCCAGCAGGCCCCCGGGACAGGGACAAGAGACCCAGTACTTC. It translates to CASRPPGQGQETQYF.